This T cell receptor beta chain was profiled in a study of chronic HIV infection and antiretroviral therapy. This CDR3 is 14 amino acids long. With 6 bases removed from V and 0 bases from J, the gap between germline ends came to 15 bases. Germline assignment: CDR1 DFQATT and CDR2 SNEGSKA (reference sequence). TCRdb recomputed calls from the 5' RACE reads with MiXCR, one row per CDR3 protein. The table has 45,000 to 55,000 distinct CDR3 sequences, over 15% seen once. This clonotype was detected a few times. This receptor was taken from an adult who had HIV and had not received antiretroviral therapy, or was an uninfected healthy control (not recorded which). V gene TRBV20-1 combines with J gene TRBJ2-7, with a weak D call TRBD2 (5 bases). What was sequenced was peripheral blood. This CDR3 is CSAMASGGSYEQYF. In DNA form, the CDR3 reads TGCAGTGCCATGGCCAGCGGAGGCTCCTACGAGCAGTACTTC.